One and the same sample provided the 21 T cell receptor beta chains below, sequenced in a study of STAT5B mutations in CD4+ large granular lymphocyte leukemia. Some clones are missing from TCRdb's copy, which holds only in-frame ones; the method was immunoSEQ multiplex PCR. The data show 20,000 or so clones, 65% to 80% seen once. Sequencing was done on a sample of CD4+ T cells from blood buffy coats. The origin of the receptors is a human donor in good health.

The chain carries TRBV6-5 and TRBJ2-5; D is perhaps TRBD2 (5 bases). Germline CDR1 reads MNHEY; CDR2 reads SVGAGI. V gave up 7 bases and J gave up 7 bases, with 13 bases separating them. This CDR3 contains 12 residues. For the CDR3, the DNA is TGTGCCAGCACCACGGGCGGAGGGACCCAGTACTTC. This encodes CASTTGGGTQYF.

The chain is built from TRBV29-1 and TRBJ2-7; the match to TRBD2 covers 13 bases. V was pared by 6 bases and J by 0 bases, with 8 bases of the junction left unmatched. The CDR3 consists of 16 residues. Germline loops: CDR1 SQVTM, CDR2 ANQGSEA. CDR3 protein: CSVDPGLAGSSYEQYF. CDR3 nucleotides: TGCAGCGTCGACCCGGGACTAGCGGGGAGCTCCTACGAGCAGTACTTC.

The chain couples TRBV5-1 to TRBJ2-5; the D is unclear. The J call may be incorrect, as the DNA end agrees better with TRBJ2-7. Germline CDR1 reads SGHRS; CDR2 reads YFSETQ. This CDR3 has 14 amino acids. DNA for the CDR3: TGCGCCAGCAGCTCCGACCCGAGCTCCTACGAGCAGTACTTC. It specifies CASSSDPSSYEQYF.

The chain has TRBV5-1 and TRBJ2-2; 9 bases fit TRBD1. Per the germline V gene, CDR1 is SGHRS and CDR2 is YFSETQ. J lost 1 base, V lost 5 bases, and 3 bases had no gene match. The CDR3 totals 15 residues. Here the CDR3 reads CASRTGQGNTGELFF. The CDR3 nucleotides are TGCGCCAGCAGAACGGGACAGGGGAACACCGGGGAGCTGTTTTTT. The entire variable domain, with the rest obtained from reference TRBV5-1 and TRBJ2-2, is as follows: KAGVTQTPRYLIKTRGQQVTLSCSPISGHRSVSWYQQTPGQGLQFLFEYFSETQRNKGNFPGRFSGRQFSNSRSEMNVSTLELGDSALYLCASRTGQGNTGELFFGEGSRLTVL.

A few counts support this clone. The chain carries TRBV6-4 and TRBJ1-2; TRBD1 matches 11 bases. The J segment lost 4 bases and the V segment lost 4 bases, leaving 5 bases of the junction unmatched. Germline CDR1 is MRHNA and CDR2 is SNTAGT. The CDR3 consists of 15 residues. CDR3: CASSASGTGGYGYTF. The DNA of the CDR3 is TGTGCCAGCAGTGCCTCCGGGACAGGGGGCTATGGCTACACCTTC.

The chain uses TRBV20-1 and TRBJ2-1; unclear D gene. V gave up 6 bases and J gave up 7 bases, with 10 bases separating them. There are 11 residues in the CDR3. CDR1 is DFQATT and CDR2 is SNEGSKA in the germline V gene (reference sequence). CDR3 nucleotides: TGCAGTGCCCATGGGCGAAATGAGCAGTTCTTC. Its translation is CSAHGRNEQFF.

This clone came up a few times. The chain is built from TRBV5-6 and TRBJ1-1; tentatively, D is TRBD1 (5 bases). This CDR3 spans 14 amino acids. CDR1 and CDR2 from the germline V gene are SGHDT and YYEEEE. V was shortened by 4 bases and J by 1 base, with 11 bases between the two germline ends. The CDR3 nucleotides read TGTGCCAGCAGCCAGCCAGGGTCGAACACTGAAGCTTTCTTT. Amino acid sequence: CASSQPGSNTEAFF. The whole variable domain, filled in from reference TRBV5-6 and TRBJ1-1, reads DAGVTQSPTHLIKTRGQQVTLRCSPKSGHDTVSWYQQALGQGPQFIFQYYEEEERQRGNFPDRFSGHQFPNYSSELNVNALLLGDSALYLCASSQPGSNTEAFFGQGTRLTVV.

This chain uses TRBV11-2 with TRBJ2-2, with 7 bases lining up with TRBD1. This CDR3 is 15 amino acids long. V shed 3 bases and J 0 bases; nucleotides not matched to a gene: 1. Germline values: CDR1 SGHAT, CDR2 FQNNGV. The CDR3 protein is CASSLGQTNTGELFF. CDR3 nucleotides: TGTGCCAGCAGCTTGGGACAGACGAACACCGGGGAGCTGTTTTTT.

The table lists this clone with a count of one. The chain employs TRBV7-2 and TRBJ2-5; 14 bases agree with TRBD2. The CDR3 loop spans 17 amino acids. V gave up 2 bases and J gave up 3 bases; unmatched junction bases: 5. The germline V gene has CDR1 SGHTA and CDR2 FQGNSA. The CDR3 spells CASSLTRLAGGKETQYF. The CDR3 nucleotides are TGTGCCAGCAGCTTAACCCGACTAGCGGGAGGGAAAGAGACCCAGTACTTC.

This chain joins TRBV18 and TRBJ1-1; possibly TRBD1 for D (5 bases). Trimming removed 3 bases at V and 3 bases at J, with 8 bases between. CDR3 length equals 13 residues. The germline V gene has CDR1 KGHSH and CDR2 LQKENI. DNA for the CDR3: TGTGCCAGCTCACCGGGGGAGTACACTGAAGCTTTCTTT. This codes for CASSPGEYTEAFF.

The chain couples TRBV27 to TRBJ1-6; D is unresolved. This CDR3 region has 12 residues. Germline CDR1 is MNHEY and CDR2 is SMNVEV (reference sequence). Trimming pared 11 bases from V and 9 bases from J, leaving 14 bases between. In DNA, the CDR3 is TGTGCCCCCAAAAAGGGTAGTTCACCCCTCCACTTT. Protein product: CAPKKGSSPLHF.

The chain uses TRBV5-4 and TRBJ1-1, with D tentatively TRBD1 (6 bases). Germline V gives CDR1 SGHNT, CDR2 YYREEE (reference sequence). This CDR3 contains 15 residues. Trimming pared 4 bases from V and 3 bases from J, leaving 16 bases between. The CDR3 nucleotides are TGTGCCAGCAGCGGACGACCGGGGGCGGACACTGAAGCTTTCTTT. It codes for CASSGRPGADTEAFF.

The J gene is TRBJ2-3, the V gene TRBV15; D may be TRBD2 (6 bases). The CDR3 runs to 13 residues. Deletions cut 1 base from V and 6 bases from J, with 8 bases between. Germline CDR1 LNHNV, CDR2 YYDKDF (reference sequence). CDR3 residues: CATSRGGLDTQYF. The CDR3 coding sequence is TGTGCCACCAGCAGAGGGGGACTTGATACGCAGTATTTT.

DNA of the CDR3: TGTGCCAGTACAGACAGGTTTGGAAACACCATATATTTT. It codes for CASTDRFGNTIYF. The chain recombines TRBV19 with TRBJ1-3, with TRBD1 as a possible D gene (6 bases). The CDR3 sequence is 13 residues long. Trimming pared 7 bases from V and 3 bases from J, leaving 10 bases between. The V gene's germline CDR1 is LNHDA and CDR2 SQIVND (reference sequence).

The V gene is TRBV2, the J gene TRBJ2-7; 11 nucleotides match TRBD2. The CDR3 has 14 residues. Germline loops: CDR1 SNHLY, CDR2 FYNNEI. Trimming at V came to 5 bases and at J to 5 bases, leaving 5 bases not matched to a gene. The CDR3 is CASSTSGGSNEQYF. The CDR3 DNA follows: TGTGCCAGCAGTACTAGCGGGGGATCCAACGAGCAGTACTTC.

The chain joins TRBV4-1 to TRBJ2-3; 9 bases are shared with TRBD2. V shed 5 bases, J shed 2 bases, and the junction held 8 bases outside the gene matches. Per the germline V gene, CDR1 is MGHRA and CDR2 is YSYEKL. This CDR3 comprises 16 residues. DNA of the CDR3: TGCGCCAGCAGCGCAGGGGTAGCGGGGGACACAGATACGCAGTATTTT. It translates to CASSAGVAGDTDTQYF.

The chain recombines TRBV19 with TRBJ1-4; no firm D call. V lost 0 bases and J lost 2, with 19 bases in between. CDR3 length: 19 amino acids. CDR1 and CDR2 from the germline V gene are LNHDA and SQIVND (reference sequence). The CDR3 DNA is TGTGCCAGTAGTATAGATCAAGCTTGGGCCCTCCGGACTAATGAAAAACTGTTTTTT. It codes for CASSIDQAWALRTNEKLFF.

This chain uses TRBV6-4 with TRBJ2-6; D perhaps matches TRBD1 (6 bases). The CDR3 totals 15 residues. The V end was cut by 3 bases, the J end by 1 base, with 7 bases between. Germline CDR1 MRHNA, CDR2 SNTAGT. CDR3 DNA: TGTGCCAGCAGTGAGGGACAATCTGGGGCCAACGTCCTGACTTTC. It translates to CASSEGQSGANVLTF.

This clone has more than one count but fewer than ten. The chain is built from TRBV7-6 and TRBJ1-1; D not certain. This CDR3 has 14 amino acids. Germline CDR1 reads SGHVS; CDR2 reads FNYEAQ. Deletions cut 1 base from V and 5 bases from J, with 11 bases between. As DNA, the CDR3 is TGTGCCAGCAGCTTAGGTGGACGGGAGACTGAAGCTTTCTTT. It is translated as CASSLGGRETEAFF.

V is TRBV7-9 and J is TRBJ2-5, with D perhaps matching TRBD2 (7 bases). V lost 2 bases, J lost 4 bases, and 11 bases lay in between. Germline values: CDR1 SEHNR, CDR2 FQNEAQ (reference sequence). CDR3 length: 14 amino acids. The CDR3 sequence: CASSLNREGETQYF. The CDR3 nucleotides read TGTGCCAGCAGCTTAAACAGGGAGGGAGAGACCCAGTACTTC.

The chain combines TRBV7-8 with TRBJ2-3; 7 nucleotides line up with TRBD1. CDR3 size: 17 residues. Germline loops: CDR1 SGHVS, CDR2 FQNEAQ. J gave up 0 bases and V 0 bases, and 6 bases lay outside the gene matches. CDR3 region: CASSLATGQLSTDTQYF. DNA for the CDR3: TGTGCCAGCAGCTTAGCAACGGGACAGTTAAGCACAGATACGCAGTATTTT.